This entry lists 5 T cell receptor beta chains sequenced from one sample in a study of T cells in Graves' hyperthyroidism and ophthalmopathy. TCR beta CDR3 region amplification was performed from RNA transcripts. Using the HTBI primer set, a first-round RT-PCR was run on the TCR CDR3. TCRdb analysed the multiplex PCR reads with MiXCR anew, one entry per CDR3 protein. The sample includes about 700,000 distinct CDR3 sequences, 14% of them seen just once. The sample consisted of blood. All receptors come from a woman between 18 and 29 years old with Graves' hyperthyroidism.

With respect to this clonotype: A much larger clone lies a single base off, so this may be a read error. Because it lacks the conserved phenylalanine or tryptophan at the end, this CDR3 is likely a read error. The V and J genes are TRBV5-1 and TRBJ1-1; no firm D call. The CDR3 sequence is 13 residues long. V was trimmed by 4 bases and J by 1 base, leaving 8 bases between them. Germline V lookup: CDR1 SGHRS, CDR2 YFSETQ. The CDR3 DNA reads TGCGCCAGCAGCACGGGAGCGAACACTGAAGCTTTCTTA. Its protein is CASSTGANTEAFL.

This clonotype has a handful of counts. The J gene is TRBJ1-5, the V gene TRBV5-1, with D hard to call. The CDR3 is 15 residues long. Looked up from germline, CDR1 is SGHRS and CDR2 is YFSETQ. Deletions cut 0 bases from V and 2 bases from J, with 9 bases between. The DNA of the CDR3 is TGCGCCAGCAGCTTGGGTCCTTCTGGCAATCAGCCCCAGCATTTT. Its protein is CASSLGPSGNQPQHF.

This clonotype was counted between two and nine times. The chain is built from TRBV27 and TRBJ2-3; 13 nucleotides agree with TRBD2. The length of the CDR3 is 19 residues. Germline V CDR1 and CDR2: MNHEY, SMNVEV (reference sequence). J was trimmed by 6 bases and V by 3 bases; bases with no gene match: 15. The CDR3 DNA follows: TGTGCCAGCAGTTTCTCGGGACTAGCGGGATCGGGGAGGTTGGATACGCAGTATTTT. This codes for CASSFSGLAGSGRLDTQYF.

The V and J genes are TRBV7-9 and TRBJ2-1, with D unresolved. Germline values: CDR1 SEHNR, CDR2 FQNEAQ (reference sequence). V lost 11 bases, J lost 0 bases, and 20 bases lay in between. This CDR3 comprises 16 residues. The CDR3 nucleotides are TGTGCCCTAGACCGCGTTGGCGACGGCTCCTACAATGAGCAGTTCTTC. Amino acids: CALDRVGDGSYNEQFF.

This clonotype has at least ten counts. This rearrangement joins TRBV18 to TRBJ2-1; TRBD1 is a possible D gene (6 bases). This CDR3 contains 12 residues. Germline values: CDR1 KGHSH, CDR2 LQKENI. The V end lost 3 bases, the J end lost 10 bases, and 10 bases lay between the germline ends. The DNA for the CDR3 is TGTGCCAGCTCACCGGACAGTTGGGAGCAGTTCTTC. Protein: CASSPDSWEQFF.